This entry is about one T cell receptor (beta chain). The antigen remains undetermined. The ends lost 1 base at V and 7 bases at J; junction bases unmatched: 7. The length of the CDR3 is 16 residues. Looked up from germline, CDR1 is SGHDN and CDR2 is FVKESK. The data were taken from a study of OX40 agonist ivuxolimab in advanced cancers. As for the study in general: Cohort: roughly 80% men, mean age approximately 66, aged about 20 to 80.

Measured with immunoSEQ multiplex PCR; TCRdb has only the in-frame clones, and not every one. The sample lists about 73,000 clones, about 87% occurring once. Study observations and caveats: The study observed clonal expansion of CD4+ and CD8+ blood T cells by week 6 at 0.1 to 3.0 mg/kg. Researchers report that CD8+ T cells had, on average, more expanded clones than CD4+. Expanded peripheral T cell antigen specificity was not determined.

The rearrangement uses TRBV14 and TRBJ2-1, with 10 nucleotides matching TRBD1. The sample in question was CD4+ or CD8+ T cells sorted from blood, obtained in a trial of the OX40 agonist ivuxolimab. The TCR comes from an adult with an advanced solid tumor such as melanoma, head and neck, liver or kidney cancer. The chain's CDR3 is CASSQGRQGARNEQFF. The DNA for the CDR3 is TGTGCCAGCAGCCAAGGACGACAGGGGGCCCGAAATGAGCAGTTCTTC.